These 16 T cell receptor beta chains share one sample of origin, sequenced in a study of identical twins. TCRdb used MiXCR to reprocess the 5' RACE reads, holding one entry per CDR3 protein. Of 750,000 to 950,000 distinct CDR3 sequences listed, around 12% are singletons. The sample also formed part of further work on yellow fever vaccine responses in identical twins.

Sequences were obtained from PBMCs. All receptors derive from a woman aged 18-29 years in good health.

This clonotype has at least ten counts. This chain joins TRBV10-3 and TRBJ1-2, with D perhaps TRBD1 (5 bases). Germline lookup yields CDR1 ENHRY and CDR2 SYGVKD. The CDR3 has 12 residues. V dropped 3 bases and J dropped 8 bases, with 10 bases sitting between them. Written as DNA, the CDR3 is TGTGCCATCAGTGATGGGGCGGAAGGCTACACCTTC. Its protein product is CAISDGAEGYTF.

The rearrangement joins TRBV12-3 or TRBV12-4 to TRBJ2-1; 7 bases fit TRBD2. The junction had 3 bases not matched to a gene; V was cut back by 1 base and J by 3 bases. This CDR3 is 15 amino acids long. The CDR3, as DNA: TGTGCCAGCAGTTTAGTTCGGGGGGTCTACAATGAGCAGTTCTTC. Protein product: CASSLVRGVYNEQFF.

The V call is TRBV5-1, the J call TRBJ1-1; maybe TRBD1 (5 bases). V gave up 0 bases and J gave up 2 bases, with 11 bases separating them. The CDR3 loop spans 15 amino acids. The germline gives CDR1 SGHRS, CDR2 YFSETQ. For the CDR3, the DNA is TGCGCCAGCAGCTTGGTATGGGGGGGAAACACTGAAGCTTTCTTT. Protein sequence: CASSLVWGGNTEAFF.

CDR3 DNA: TGTGCCAGCCCCATTAGCACTGAAGCTTTCTTT. Its translation is CASPISTEAFF. The rearrangement joins TRBV2 to TRBJ1-1; the D is unclear. The CDR3 sequence is 11 residues long. From germline, CDR1 is SNHLY and CDR2 FYNNEI. The germline V and J ends were trimmed by 8 bases and 4 bases, with 8 bases remaining between them.

The chain combines TRBV20-1 with TRBJ1-1; no definite D call. The CDR3 spans 13 residues. Trimming took off 5 bases at V and 6 bases at J, with 16 bases between the two ends. The germline V gene has CDR1 DFQATT and CDR2 SNEGSKA (reference sequence). This CDR3 is CSAGPLRNAEAFF. DNA of the CDR3: TGCAGTGCTGGGCCTTTACGTAACGCTGAAGCTTTCTTT.

The chain combines TRBV5-1 with TRBJ2-2, with TRBD1 matching 8 bases. Trimming removed 2 bases from V and 8 bases from J; junction bases left unmatched: 5. Germline CDR1 SGHRS, CDR2 YFSETQ. The CDR3 is 14 residues long. As DNA, the CDR3 is TGCGCCAGCAGCTTACCCCGGGACAGGGGGGAGCTGTTTTTT. Its translation: CASSLPRDRGELFF.

This clonotype was counted only a few times. The J gene is TRBJ1-1, the V gene TRBV3-1; D gene ambiguous. This CDR3 is 15 amino acids long. Germline V gene data show CDR1 as LGHDT and CDR2 as YNNKEL (reference sequence). With 3 bases removed from V and 0 bases from J, the gap between germline ends came to 11 bases. The DNA of the CDR3 is TGTGCCAGCAGCCAGGCTAGTATCGTGAACACTGAAGCTTTCTTT. Translated: CASSQASIVNTEAFF.

This clonotype showed up just a few times. The genes are TRBV11-1 and TRBJ2-1, with 10 positions matching TRBD1. CDR1 and CDR2 from the germline V gene are SGHAT and FQDESV (reference sequence). This CDR3 contains 15 residues. The junction had 3 bases not matched to a gene; V was cut back by 1 base and J by 6 bases. The CDR3 region is CASSLGGQGSNEQFF. The CDR3 DNA sequence: TGTGCCAGCAGCTTAGGGGGACAGGGGTCCAATGAGCAGTTCTTC.

The genes are TRBV4-2 and TRBJ2-5, with D unclear. The CDR3 sequence is 15 residues long. CDR1 and CDR2 (germline): LGHNA, YNFKEQ. Trimming removed 1 base from V and 1 base from J, with 10 bases in between. DNA for the CDR3: TGTGCCAGCAGCCAAGTGAATGAACCCCAAGAGACCCAGTACTTC. Translated, it gives CASSQVNEPQETQYF.

This clonotype was detected a few times. The chain carries TRBV10-2 and TRBJ2-3; D is perhaps TRBD1 (5 bases). Deletions cut 3 bases from V and 2 bases from J, with 9 bases between. The CDR3 runs to 14 residues. The germline V gene has CDR1 WSHSY and CDR2 SAAADI. This chain's CDR3 is CASSETGHTDTQYF. The CDR3 DNA is TGCGCCAGCAGTGAAACAGGCCACACAGATACGCAGTATTTT.

A few counts support this clonotype. The rearrangement uses TRBV7-9 and TRBJ2-6; D is unresolved. The germline V and J ends were trimmed by 3 bases and 5 bases, with 14 bases remaining between them. The CDR3 runs to 16 residues. Germline lookup yields CDR1 SEHNR and CDR2 FQNEAQ (reference sequence). CDR3 residues: CASSLRTAERANVLTF. As DNA, the CDR3 is TGTGCCAGCAGCTTGAGGACGGCCGAAAGGGCCAACGTCCTGACTTTC. The full variable domain, with the rest looked up from reference TRBV7-9 and TRBJ2-6, is DTGVSQNPRHKITKRGQNVTFRCDPISEHNRLYWYRQTLGQGPEFLTYFQNEAQLEKSRLLSDRFSAERPKGSFSTLEIQRTEQGDSAMYLCASSLRTAERANVLTFGAGSRLTVL.

This clonotype was seen only a few times. This chain links TRBV29-1 with TRBJ2-5; D may be TRBD2 (6 bases). Trimming removed 3 bases from V and 4 bases from J, with 12 bases in between. The CDR3 contains 13 residues. Per the germline V gene, CDR1 is SQVTM and CDR2 is ANQGSEA. The CDR3 sequence is CSVDAGSPETQYF. The CDR3 DNA reads as TGCAGCGTTGATGCGGGGTCCCCAGAGACCCAGTACTTC.

This sequence joins TRBV12-3 or TRBV12-4 and TRBJ1-6; D is unresolved. V lost 6 bases and J lost 0, with 12 bases in between. The CDR3 is 16 residues long. The CDR3 sequence: CASRGRSSSYNSPLHF. The DNA for the CDR3 is TGTGCCAGCAGAGGACGGTCAAGCTCCTATAATTCACCCCTCCACTTT.

The rearrangement uses TRBV11-2 and TRBJ2-7; 8 nucleotides agree with TRBD1. J gave up 2 bases and V 3 bases, and 6 bases lay outside the gene matches. Germline lookup yields CDR1 SGHAT and CDR2 FQNNGV. The CDR3 contains 15 residues. The CDR3 loop is CASSFRRGLAYEQYF. The CDR3 region has the DNA TGTGCCAGCAGCTTCCGCAGGGGGCTTGCCTACGAGCAGTACTTC.

This rearrangement joins TRBV11-2 to TRBJ2-5; D may correspond to TRBD1 or TRBD2 (5 bases each). The CDR3 has 14 amino acids. The germline CDR1 and CDR2 sequences are SGHAT and FQNNGV. V was shortened by 5 bases and J by 1 base, with 11 bases between the two germline ends. CDR3 protein: CASSPGDGQETQYF. Here the CDR3 DNA reads TGTGCCAGCAGCCCTGGGGACGGCCAAGAGACCCAGTACTTC.

This clonotype was observed a handful of times. The chain joins TRBV20-1 to TRBJ2-1, with D perhaps matching TRBD1 (5 bases). Trimming pared 4 bases from V and 0 bases from J, leaving 16 bases between. Germline V gene lookup returns CDR1 DFQATT and CDR2 SNEGSKA (reference sequence). The length of the CDR3 is 16 residues. The CDR3 region has the DNA TGCAGTGCTAAAGGCCCAGGGTTTAGCTCCTACAATGAGCAGTTCTTC. Translation gives CSAKGPGFSSYNEQFF.